Presented here are 15 T cell receptor beta chains from one specimen sequenced in a study of ipilimumab plus nivolumab after autologous stem cell transplantation. Sequencing used immunoSEQ multiplex PCR; TCRdb keeps in-frame clones, though not all of them. Of tens of thousands of clones in the sample, approximately 92% were seen once. Sequenced here: PBMCs, sampled in a trial of ipilimumab plus nivolumab as post-transplant consolidation. The receptor source for this set is a male donor with multiple myeloma.

The chain employs TRBV2 and TRBJ1-2; D remains ambiguous. The CDR3 contains 13 residues. Between the trimmed V and J ends, which lost 8 bases and 7 bases, there was a span of 17 bases. In germline, CDR1 is SNHLY, CDR2 FYNNEI. CDR3 coding DNA: TGTGCCAGCTTTTTGTCGTCACGCGGTGGCTACACCTTC. This gives the protein CASFLSSRGGYTF.

The V gene is TRBV5-4, the J gene TRBJ1-1; 8 nucleotides agree with TRBD1. The ends lost 4 bases at V and 0 bases at J; junction bases unmatched: 5. The V gene's germline CDR1 is SGHNT and CDR2 YYREEE (reference sequence). The CDR3 spans 15 residues. In DNA, the CDR3 is TGTGCCAGCAGCCCCACGACAGGGGTGAACACTGAAGCTTTCTTT. Amino acid sequence: CASSPTTGVNTEAFF.

The chain links TRBV5-6 to TRBJ1-3; D remains unclear. V dropped 1 base and J dropped 0 bases, with 8 bases sitting between them. Germline loops: CDR1 SGHDT, CDR2 YYEEEE. This CDR3 comprises 15 residues. CDR3 sequence reads: CASSLWALSGNTIYF. In DNA, the CDR3 is TGTGCCAGCAGCTTGTGGGCGCTCTCTGGAAACACCATATATTTT.

This clone showed up just a few times. The chain is built from TRBV29-1 and TRBJ2-2; D may be TRBD1 (5 bases). Germline V gives CDR1 SQVTM, CDR2 ANQGSEA. CDR3 length: 12 amino acids. V lost 5 bases to trimming and J lost 9 bases, with 13 bases between them. The CDR3 DNA sequence: TGCAGCGTTAGACAGAATTCTAGGGAGCTGTTTTTT. Translation gives CSVRQNSRELFF.

The chain has TRBV19 and TRBJ2-1; D tentatively fits TRBD1 or TRBD2 (7 bases each). Trimming cost V 4 bases and J 0 bases, with 16 bases left between them. Germline assignment: CDR1 LNHDA and CDR2 SQIVND (reference sequence). The CDR3 is 17 amino acids. The DNA for the CDR3 is TGTGCCAGTAGTACAGAACAGGGGACTAACTCCTACAATGAGCAGTTCTTC. Protein product: CASSTEQGTNSYNEQFF.

As to this clone: The junction departs from the called germline gene at one end, perhaps through a read error. The chain uses TRBV7-2 and TRBJ2-3; 11 nucleotides align to TRBD2. Germline V gene data show CDR1 as SGHTA and CDR2 as FQGNSA. There are 12 residues in the CDR3. The DNA of the CDR3 is TGTGCCAGCAGCTTAGATAGCGGGGGGGATAATTTT. Protein sequence: CASSLDSGGDNF. Based on the CDR3 plus reference TRBV7-2 and TRBJ2-3, the full variable domain is GAGVSQSPSNKVTEKGKDVELRCDPISGHTALYWYRQSLGQGLEFLIYFQGNSAPDKSGLPSDRFSAERTGGSVSTLTIQRTQQEDSAVYLCASSLDSGGDNFGPGTRLTVL.

This chain joins TRBV6-6 and TRBJ2-3, with a possible D match to TRBD2 (6 bases). From germline, CDR1 is MNHNY and CDR2 SVGAGI (reference sequence). The CDR3 is made up of 12 amino acids. The V and J ends lost 6 bases and 13 bases respectively, with 17 bases between them. The DNA for the CDR3 is TGTGCCAGCAGAGCCGGGACTTCTTGGGAGTATTTT. Translated, it gives CASRAGTSWEYF.

The chain uses TRBV28 and TRBJ2-7, with 7 nucleotides matching TRBD1. V was clipped by 5 bases and J by 4 bases; unmatched bases: 8. Germline CDR1 reads MDHEN; CDR2 reads SYDVKM. CDR3 length: 14 residues. CDR3 sequence reads: CASSLGQETYEQYF. For the CDR3, the DNA is TGTGCCAGCAGTCTCGGACAGGAGACTTACGAGCAGTACTTC.

The chain couples TRBV7-8 to TRBJ1-2; D remains ambiguous. CDR3 size: 15 residues. Germline values: CDR1 SGHVS, CDR2 FQNEAQ. V was shortened by 5 bases and J by 4 bases, with 17 bases between the two germline ends. CDR3 in amino acids: CASSRRSGPIYGYTF. The CDR3 region has the DNA TGTGCCAGCAGCAGAAGGTCCGGCCCAATCTATGGCTACACCTTC. Using reference TRBV7-8 and TRBJ1-2 for the parts outside the CDR3, the full variable domain is GAGVSQSPRYKVAKRGQDVALRCDPISGHVSLFWYQQALGQGPEFLTYFQNEAQLDKSGLPSDRFFAERPEGSVSTLKIQRTQQEDSAVYLCASSRRSGPIYGYTFGSGTRLTVV.

The chain carries TRBV6-4 and TRBJ2-5, with TRBD2 identical over 9 bases. V dropped 0 bases and J dropped 7; count of bases not matched to a gene: 3. CDR3 size: 14 residues. Per germline, CDR1 MRHNA and CDR2 SNTAGT. CDR3 coding DNA: TGTGCCAGCAGTGACTCCCAGACTAGCGGGACCCAGTACTTC. Translation gives CASSDSQTSGTQYF.

The table lists this clone with a few counts. This chain uses TRBV7-6 with TRBJ2-2; no firm D call. V lost 1 base and J 7 bases, leaving 4 bases between the germline ends. Germline V CDR1 and CDR2: SGHVS, FNYEAQ. This CDR3 spans 12 amino acids. The CDR3 DNA reads TGTGCCAGCAGCTTAGACCGCGGGGAGCTGTTTTTT. Its translation: CASSLDRGELFF.

V and J are TRBV20-1 and TRBJ2-3; no clear D gene. This CDR3 comprises 11 residues. Germline values: CDR1 DFQATT, CDR2 SNEGSKA (reference sequence). Deletions cut 6 bases from V and 0 bases from J, with 4 bases between. The CDR3 spells CSAYSTDTQYF. The CDR3 DNA reads TGCAGTGCCTATAGCACAGATACGCAGTATTTT.

This clone occurred once. The rearrangement links TRBV10-1 to TRBJ2-1; 9 bases map to TRBD1. The CDR3 contains 16 residues. From germline, CDR1 is WNHNN and CDR2 SYGVQD (reference sequence). J gave up 7 bases and V 6 bases, and 13 bases lay outside the gene matches. In DNA, the CDR3 is TGCGCCAGCAGCGATTCCGGGACAGGGTGTAGGAATGAGCAGTTCTTC. The encoded protein is CASSDSGTGCRNEQFF.

The chain links TRBV6-1 to TRBJ2-5; 7 bases are shared with TRBD1. The V gene end was trimmed by 6 bases and the J gene end by 1 base; junction bases not matched to a gene: 2. Germline CDR1 MNHNS, CDR2 SASEGT. This CDR3 is 13 amino acids long. The CDR3 here is CASRGQPQETQYF. CDR3 bases: TGTGCCAGCAGGGGACAGCCCCAAGAGACCCAGTACTTC.

This clone appeared once. V usage is TRBV18 and J usage is TRBJ1-4, with no clear D. The V and J ends lost 2 bases and 5 bases respectively, with 6 bases between them. CDR3 length equals 13 residues. Germline V gene sequence: CDR1 KGHSH, CDR2 LQKENI. CDR3 in DNA: TGTGCCAGCTCACCAGAACTCAATGAAAAACTGTTTTTT. Protein sequence: CASSPELNEKLFF.